This T cell receptor (beta chain) was observed in a study of cytomegalovirus exposure and HLA in healthy donors. The PCR made use of 60 Vbeta and 13 Jbeta primers. The table came from immunoSEQ multiplex PCR; TCRdb's copy has only in-frame clones and leaves some out. The table shows under 100,000 clones, with nearly 70% occurring only once. Study-wide results and caveats: Segments of the TCR beta V type were, in most cases, productive about 90% or about 30% of the time in an earlier analysis. HLA-A and HLA-B allele assignments for most subjects were reportedly predicted accurately using TCR beta sequences. Excluded were some V segments that proved indistinguishable, including TRBV6-2 and TRBV6-3.

This CDR3 is built from 13 residues. Between the trimmed V and J ends, which lost 2 bases and 6 bases, there was a span of 10 bases. Per germline, CDR1 SGHVS and CDR2 FNYEAQ. A word on this clone: The target antigen is unknown.

Nominally healthy donors were sampled, though unrecorded immune exposures were likely. This TCR derives from a woman aged 45-59 years in good health and CMV-seropositive. Sequenced: PBMCs. The V call is TRBV7-6, the J call TRBJ2-5; D uncertain. In DNA form, the CDR3 reads TGTGCCAGCAGCTTAAGTATCACTCAGACCCAGTACTTC. It translates to CASSLSITQTQYF.